The T cell receptor (beta chain) under discussion was sequenced for a study of CD8 T cells in ankylosing spondylitis. Overall study results and limits: Ankylosing spondylitis blood appeared to carry a characteristic TCR beta motif of eight or nine highly homologous variants.

Concerning this clonotype itself: Antigen specificity is unknown.

TCRdb reprocessed the 5' RACE reads via MiXCR and lists one record per CDR3 protein. The sample lists about 540,000 distinct CDR3 sequences; 9.5% to 15% were seen once. V gave up 2 bases and J gave up 2 bases; unmatched junction bases: 4. The CDR3 consists of 17 residues. Germline CDR1 is LGHDT and CDR2 is YNNKEL (reference sequence). This receptor was obtained from a male donor with ankylosing spondylitis. The sequencing sample was made of blood, either unsorted or a sorted T cell fraction (not recorded which). The V call is TRBV3-1, the J call TRBJ2-5; TRBD2 matches at 14 bases. The DNA of the CDR3 is TGTGCCAGCAGCCAATTAGGGACTAGCGGGGGACAAGAGACCCAGTACTTC. Protein sequence: CASSQLGTSGGQETQYF.